The T cell receptor beta chain under discussion was sequenced for a study of cytomegalovirus exposure and HLA in healthy donors. General study results and limits: The presence/absence work took it that sequencing depth was about the same across donors.

A word on this clone: What it recognizes is unknown.

Vbeta (60) and Jbeta (13) primers were used in the PCR. TCRdb keeps only in-frame clones here, not all; method: immunoSEQ multiplex PCR. Found here are under 200,000 clones, 70% to 90% of them singletons; the top ten hold about 2.5%. From germline, CDR1 is MRHNA and CDR2 SNTAGT. The CDR3 spans 13 residues. V lost 5 bases, J lost 2 bases, and 9 bases lay in between. The chain carries TRBV6-4 and TRBJ1-1; unclear D gene. This TCR derives from a man in his thirties or forties in good health and CMV-seropositive. Sample: PBMCs. CDR3 in DNA: TGTGCCAGCAGTCAGCGGCTAAACACTGAAGCTTTCTTT. It yields the protein CASSQRLNTEAFF.